The rows below give T cell receptor beta chains drawn from one sample of a study of T-cell memory formation after mild COVID-19. Via MiXCR, TCRdb re-called the 5' RACE reads, giving one row per CDR3 protein. The sample holds over 350,000 distinct CDR3 sequences; more than 20% are singletons and the top ten take roughly 8.7%. The sequenced sample consisted of PBMCs or a T cell subset sorted from them (not recorded which). Source of these receptors: an adult woman who had mild COVID-19 (a few samples of this study predate the infection). Cell type and time point are not known. CDR3s include the opening cysteine and the closing phenylalanine or tryptophan. The order of the fields is V gene, D gene, J gene, CDR3 protein. A D gene is named only where the DNA matches it firmly.

TRBV5-5	-	TRBJ2-2	CASNTGIGGELFF
TRBV4-1	TRBD2	TRBJ2-1	CASSPSSGSYNEQFF
TRBV4-2	TRBD2	TRBJ2-1	CASSQVSAGVYNEQFF
TRBV14	-	TRBJ2-1	CASSQMSSTMRQFF
TRBV7-8	-	TRBJ2-2	CASSSTSLDTGELFF
TRBV21-1	-	TRBJ1-1	CASSQIEAFF
TRBV29-1	TRBD1	TRBJ2-1	CSVAGWGQGPSSYNEQFF
TRBV27	TRBD1	TRBJ2-3	CASCWGQGGDTQYF
TRBV7-9	-	TRBJ1-5	CASSLNTRDQPQHF
TRBV5-1	-	TRBJ1-3	CASSLASLRVSGNTIYF
TRBV12-3/TRBV12-4	TRBD1	TRBJ1-2	CATKSEGAGYGYTF
TRBV7-3	TRBD1	TRBJ2-2	CASSIGTGTTGELFF
TRBV12-3/TRBV12-4	-	TRBJ1-1	CASSTRVANTEAFF
TRBV4-1	TRBD1	TRBJ2-3	CASSQDQAADRGDTQYF
TRBV12-3/TRBV12-4	-	TRBJ1-2	CASSLVDYGYTF
TRBV6-5	TRBD2	TRBJ2-7	CASSHRLAGGPTSYEQYF